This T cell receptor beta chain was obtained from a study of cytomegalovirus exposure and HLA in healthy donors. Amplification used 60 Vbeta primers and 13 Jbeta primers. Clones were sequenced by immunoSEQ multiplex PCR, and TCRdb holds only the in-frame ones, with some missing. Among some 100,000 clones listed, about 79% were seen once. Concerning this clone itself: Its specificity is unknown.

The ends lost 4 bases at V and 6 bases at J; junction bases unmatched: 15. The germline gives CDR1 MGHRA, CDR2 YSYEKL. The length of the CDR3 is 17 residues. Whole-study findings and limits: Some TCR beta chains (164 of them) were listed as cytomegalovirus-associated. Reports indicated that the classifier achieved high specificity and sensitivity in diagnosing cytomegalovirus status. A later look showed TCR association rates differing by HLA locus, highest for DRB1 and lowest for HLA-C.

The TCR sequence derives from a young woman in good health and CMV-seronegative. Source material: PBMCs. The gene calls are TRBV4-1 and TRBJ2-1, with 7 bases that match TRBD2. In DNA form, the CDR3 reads TGCGCCAGCAGCCTCGTAAAGGGAGGGGAAGGTAGCAATGAGCAGTTCTTC. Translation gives CASSLVKGGEGSNEQFF.